The source of this T cell receptor (beta chain) is a study of human T cells and chemical hapten exposure. This clonotype has only a few counts. TCRdb re-analysed the RACE reads in MiXCR, keeping a single row per CDR3 protein. Of under 450,000 distinct CDR3 sequences listed, roughly 5% are singletons. Trimming left V 5 bases short and J 4 bases short, with 11 bases between. Per germline, CDR1 LGHDT and CDR2 YNNKEL (reference sequence). CDR3 length: 13 residues. Time point indicated: patch test 1, 2 weeks after DPC sensitization. Specified treatment: therapeutic diphenylcyclopropenone sensitization with weekly scalp DPC.

The clonotype comes from a woman aged 50 to 60 with alopecia areata. Some clones in this sample may be carry-over from other donors' samples. The sample was whole blood, taken in connection with sensitization to the hapten diphenylcyclopropenone (DPC). The chain recombines TRBV3-1 with TRBJ2-5; D ambiguous. The CDR3 DNA reads TGTGCCAGCAGCTTCCGGGCCACAGAGACCCAGTACTTC. Translation gives CASSFRATETQYF.